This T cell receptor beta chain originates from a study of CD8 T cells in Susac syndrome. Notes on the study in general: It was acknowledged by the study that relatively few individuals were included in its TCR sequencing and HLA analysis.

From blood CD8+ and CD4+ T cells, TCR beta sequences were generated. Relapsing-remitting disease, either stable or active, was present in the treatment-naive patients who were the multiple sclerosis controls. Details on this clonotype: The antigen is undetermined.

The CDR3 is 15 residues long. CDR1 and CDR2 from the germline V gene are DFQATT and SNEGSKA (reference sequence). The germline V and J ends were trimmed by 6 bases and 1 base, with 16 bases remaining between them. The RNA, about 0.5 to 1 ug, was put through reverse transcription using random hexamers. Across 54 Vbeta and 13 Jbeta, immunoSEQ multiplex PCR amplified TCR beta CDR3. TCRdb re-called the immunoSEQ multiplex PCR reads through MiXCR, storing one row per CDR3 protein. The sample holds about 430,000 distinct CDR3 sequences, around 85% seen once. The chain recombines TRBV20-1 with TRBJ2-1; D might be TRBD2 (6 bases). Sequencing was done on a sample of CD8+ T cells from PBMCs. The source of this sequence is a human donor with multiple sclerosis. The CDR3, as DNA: TGCAGTGCCCGCTGGACTAAAGGGTCCTACAATGAGCAGTTCTTC. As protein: CSARWTKGSYNEQFF.